The text below deals with one TCR beta chain. The antigen remains undetermined. The V end was cut by 5 bases, the J end by 0 bases, with 16 bases between. The CDR3 length is 16 residues. The germline CDR1 and CDR2 sequences are MNHEY and SMNVEV (reference sequence). This record comes from a study of early stage breast cancer tumors. General study results and limits: Tumor and normal breast were distinguished via blood comparison in about 90% of the 16 patients. Functional markers like CD4, CD8 and FOXP3 were missed in bulk sequencing.

The data were produced by immunoSEQ multiplex PCR, yet TCRdb's version contains in-frame clones alone and is incomplete. The sample holds over 45,000 clones, 75% to 85% seen once. This rearrangement joins TRBV27 to TRBJ1-2; possibly TRBD1 for D (6 bases). The sequenced sample consisted of blood. The sequence derives from a person aged 45-65 years with breast cancer. The CDR3 bases are TGTGCCAGCAGTCCGTACCGCGGGGGGCCTAACTATGGCTACACCTTC. Its protein is CASSPYRGGPNYGYTF.